This is a list of T cell receptor beta chains from one sample in a study of blood T cell repertoires in COVID-19. Using immunoSEQ multiplex PCR, the repertoire was profiled, and TCRdb retains in-frame clones only, with some absent. The table records 400,000 to 500,000 clones, around nine tenths of them present only once. Sequencing was performed on PBMCs or T cells enriched from blood (not recorded which). These receptors were obtained from a middle-aged woman who had recovered from COVID-19. CDR3s include the opening cysteine and the closing phenylalanine or tryptophan. D genes are given only for firm matches. A clone size is listed for some rows: how often the clone was seen (once, few, many), or a class if it is expanded.

v_call	cdr3_length	d_call	clone_size	j_call	cdr3_nt	cdr3_aa
TRBV5-3	19	TRBD1	.	TRBJ2-5	TGTGCCAGAAGCTTGGCAACTCCCCGCAGGGGGCCGAACCAAGAGACCCAGTACTTC	CARSLATPRRGPNQETQYF
TRBV2	13	.	.	TRBJ2-2	TGTGCCACTAACATCCAGGGCGCCGGGGAGCTGTTTTTT	CATNIQGAGELFF
TRBV30	14	TRBD2	.	TRBJ2-2	TGTGCCTGGAGGGCGGGAGTGGGCACCGGGGAGCTGTTTTTT	CAWRAGVGTGELFF
TRBV14	15	.	.	TRBJ1-1	TGTGCCAGCAGCCATAATGGGGCGCGGAACACTGAAGCTTTCTTT	CASSHNGARNTEAFF
TRBV7-8	12	.	.	TRBJ2-7	TGTGCCAGCAGCCCCCACTCCTACGAGCAGTACTTC	CASSPHSYEQYF
TRBV7-8	20	TRBD2	.	TRBJ2-1	TGTGCCAGCAGCCAAAGGGGAGTAGCGGGAGGGTATGTGGTCTACAATGAGCAGTTCTTC	CASSQRGVAGGYVVYNEQFF
TRBV4-2	14	.	.	TRBJ2-1	TGTGCCAGCAGCCAAGAAAGGGAGCACAATGAGCAGTTCTTC	CASSQEREHNEQFF
TRBV6-2/TRBV6-3	12	.	.	TRBJ2-2	TGTGCCAGCAGTCGCCCGGCCGGGGAGCTGTTTTTT	CASSRPAGELFF
TRBV7-2	15	.	.	TRBJ1-3	TGTGCCAGCAGCTCCTGGGGAGGGCCAGGAAACACCATATATTTT	CASSSWGGPGNTIYF
TRBV6-2/TRBV6-3	14	TRBD1	.	TRBJ1-5	TGTGCCAGCAGTTACATAGGGGGCAGCCAGCCCCAGCATTTT	CASSYIGGSQPQHF
TRBV7-2	19	.	.	TRBJ2-6	TGTGCCAGCAGCTTAGCTGCTAGCCGGCTAACTTCTGGGGCCAACGTCCTGACTTTC	CASSLAASRLTSGANVLTF
TRBV18	14	.	.	TRBJ1-2	TGTGCCAGCTCATCAAGGGGTTCGGGCTATGGCTACACCTTC	CASSSRGSGYGYTF
TRBV10-3	14	.	.	TRBJ1-4	TGTGCCATCAGTTCAGGGCTAACTAATGAAAAACTGTTTTTT	CAISSGLTNEKLFF
TRBV10-2	15	TRBD2	few	TRBJ2-1	TGCGCCAGCCACGCTAGCGGGAGTTCCTACAATGAGCAGTTCTTC	CASHASGSSYNEQFF
TRBV11-2	16	TRBD2	.	TRBJ2-1	TGTGCCAGCAGCTTACAGGGGCTAGCGGGAGGTGGCGAGCAGTTCTTC	CASSLQGLAGGGEQFF
TRBV4-2	16	TRBD2	.	TRBJ2-7	TGTGCCAGCAGCCAAGACACTAGCGGGAGGATCTACGAGCAGTACTTC	CASSQDTSGRIYEQYF
TRBV7-8	15	TRBD2	.	TRBJ2-7	TGTGCCAGCAGCTTCCCTAGCGGGGACCCCTACGAGCAGTACTTC	CASSFPSGDPYEQYF
TRBV29-1	12	TRBD1	.	TRBJ1-2	TGCAGCGTCAGGGGGCCTTTAAGTGGCTACACCTTC	CSVRGPLSGYTF